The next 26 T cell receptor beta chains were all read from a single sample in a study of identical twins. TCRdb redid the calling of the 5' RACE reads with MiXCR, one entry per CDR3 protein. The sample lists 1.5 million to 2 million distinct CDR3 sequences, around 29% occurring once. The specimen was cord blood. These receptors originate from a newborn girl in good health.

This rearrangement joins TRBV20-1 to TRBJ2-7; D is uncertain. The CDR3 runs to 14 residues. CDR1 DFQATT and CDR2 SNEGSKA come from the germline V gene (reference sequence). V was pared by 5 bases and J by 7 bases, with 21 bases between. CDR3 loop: CSAGVVSSYNEQYF. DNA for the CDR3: TGCAGTGCTGGAGTCGTTAGCTCCTACAATGAGCAGTACTTC.

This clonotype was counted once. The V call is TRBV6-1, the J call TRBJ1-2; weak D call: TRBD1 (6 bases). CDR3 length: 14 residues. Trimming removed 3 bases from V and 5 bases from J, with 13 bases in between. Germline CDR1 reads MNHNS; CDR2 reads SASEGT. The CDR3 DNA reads TGTGCCAGCAGTGAGTCAGGGGAAGGATATGGCTACACCTTC. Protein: CASSESGEGYGYTF.

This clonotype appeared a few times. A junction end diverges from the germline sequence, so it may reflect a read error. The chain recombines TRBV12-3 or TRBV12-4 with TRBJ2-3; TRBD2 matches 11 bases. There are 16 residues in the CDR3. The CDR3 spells CACSLSSGGTLDTQYF. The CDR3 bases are TGTGCCTGCAGTTTATCTAGCGGGGGGACTCTTGATACGCAGTATTTT.

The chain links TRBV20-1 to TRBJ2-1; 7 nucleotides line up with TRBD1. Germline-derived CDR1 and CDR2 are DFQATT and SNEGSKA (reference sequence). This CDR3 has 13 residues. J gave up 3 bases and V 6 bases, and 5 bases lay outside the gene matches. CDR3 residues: CSALTGSYNEQFF. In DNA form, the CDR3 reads TGCAGTGCCCTGACAGGGAGCTACAATGAGCAGTTCTTC.

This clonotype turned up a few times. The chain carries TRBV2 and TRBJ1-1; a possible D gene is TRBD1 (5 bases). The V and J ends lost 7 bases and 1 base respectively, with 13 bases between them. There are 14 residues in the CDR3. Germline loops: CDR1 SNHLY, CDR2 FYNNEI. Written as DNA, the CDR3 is TGTGCCAGCACAAATGGGCAGGGGAACACTGAAGCTTTCTTT. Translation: CASTNGQGNTEAFF.

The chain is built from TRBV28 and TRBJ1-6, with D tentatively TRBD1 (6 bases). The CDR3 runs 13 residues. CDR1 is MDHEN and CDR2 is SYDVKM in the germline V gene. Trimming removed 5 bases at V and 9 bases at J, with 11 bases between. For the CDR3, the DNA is TGTGCCAGCAGTCCAACAGGGTTTTCACCCCTCCACTTT. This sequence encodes CASSPTGFSPLHF.

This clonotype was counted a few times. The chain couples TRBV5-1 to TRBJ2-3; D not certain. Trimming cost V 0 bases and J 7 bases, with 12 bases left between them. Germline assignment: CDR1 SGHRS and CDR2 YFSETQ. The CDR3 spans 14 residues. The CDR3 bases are TGCGCCAGCAGCTTGGAAGGACCCGACAATACGCAGTATTTT. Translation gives CASSLEGPDNTQYF.

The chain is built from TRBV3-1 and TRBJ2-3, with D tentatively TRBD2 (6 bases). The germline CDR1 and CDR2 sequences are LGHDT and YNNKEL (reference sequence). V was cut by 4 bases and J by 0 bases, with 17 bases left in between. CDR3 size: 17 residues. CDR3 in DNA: TGTGCCAGCAGCCCTGAAGCCCCGGGACTTAGCACAGATACGCAGTATTTT. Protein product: CASSPEAPGLSTDTQYF.

The CDR3 sequence: CASSSPVAHLLSYGYTF. The CDR3 DNA sequence: TGTGCCAGCAGTTCCCCCGTCGCGCACCTTTTGTCTTATGGCTACACCTTC. V and J are TRBV12-3 or TRBV12-4 and TRBJ1-2, with D unclear. The CDR3 loop spans 17 amino acids. Trimming pared 4 bases from V and 5 bases from J, leaving 23 bases between.

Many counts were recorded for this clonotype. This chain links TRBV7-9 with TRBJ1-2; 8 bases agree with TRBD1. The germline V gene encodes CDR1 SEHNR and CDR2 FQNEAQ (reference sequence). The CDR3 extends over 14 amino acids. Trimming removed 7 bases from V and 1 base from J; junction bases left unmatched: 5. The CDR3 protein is CASTRTGSNYGYTF. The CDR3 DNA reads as TGTGCCAGCACCAGGACAGGGAGTAACTATGGCTACACCTTC.

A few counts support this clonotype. The CDR3: CASIVGGSREQFF. The CDR3 nucleotides are TGTGCCAGCATAGTCGGGGGGTCGCGTGAGCAGTTCTTC. The V call is TRBV2, the J call TRBJ2-1; 7 positions agree with TRBD2. The germline V gene encodes CDR1 SNHLY and CDR2 FYNNEI. V shed 7 bases and J 9 bases; nucleotides not matched to a gene: 9. The CDR3 extends over 13 amino acids.

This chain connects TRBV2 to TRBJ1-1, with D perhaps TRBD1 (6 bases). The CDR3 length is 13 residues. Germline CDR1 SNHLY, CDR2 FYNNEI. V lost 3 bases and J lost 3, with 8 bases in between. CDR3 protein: CASSEGHHTEAFF. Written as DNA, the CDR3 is TGTGCCAGCAGTGAGGGACACCACACTGAAGCTTTCTTT.

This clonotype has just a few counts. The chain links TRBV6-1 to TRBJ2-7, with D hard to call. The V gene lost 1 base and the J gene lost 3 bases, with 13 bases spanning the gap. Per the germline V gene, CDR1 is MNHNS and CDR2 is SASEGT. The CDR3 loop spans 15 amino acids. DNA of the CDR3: TGTGCCAGCAGTGAAGGAAGTGTTCAGGTCTACGAGCAGTACTTC. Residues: CASSEGSVQVYEQYF.

The CDR3 DNA sequence: TGCAGCGTCGCCGTAGGGTCGGATACGCAGTATTTT. It yields the protein CSVAVGSDTQYF. V usage is TRBV29-1 and J usage is TRBJ2-3; D gene ambiguous. This CDR3 region has 12 residues. Trimming left V 6 bases short and J 6 bases short, with 13 bases between. Germline lookup yields CDR1 SQVTM and CDR2 ANQGSEA.

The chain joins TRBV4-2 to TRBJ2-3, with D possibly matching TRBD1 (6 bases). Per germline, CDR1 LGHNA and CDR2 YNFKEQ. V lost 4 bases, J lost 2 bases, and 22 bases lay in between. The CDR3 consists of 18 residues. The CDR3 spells CASSPPSSRGPHTDTQYF. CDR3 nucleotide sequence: TGTGCCAGCAGCCCGCCTTCTAGCAGGGGCCCCCACACAGATACGCAGTATTTT.

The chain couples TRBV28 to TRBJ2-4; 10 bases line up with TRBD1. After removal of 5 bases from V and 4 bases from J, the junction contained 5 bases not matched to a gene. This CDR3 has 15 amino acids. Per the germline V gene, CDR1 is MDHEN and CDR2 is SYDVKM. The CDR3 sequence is CASSETGQGKNIQYF. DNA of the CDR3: TGTGCCAGCAGTGAAACGGGACAGGGGAAAAACATTCAGTACTTC.

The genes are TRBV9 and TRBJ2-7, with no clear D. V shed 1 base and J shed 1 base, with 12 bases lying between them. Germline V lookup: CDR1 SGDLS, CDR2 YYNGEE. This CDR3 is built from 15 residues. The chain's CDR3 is CASSVKAGFSYEQYF. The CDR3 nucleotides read TGTGCCAGCAGCGTAAAGGCAGGTTTTTCCTACGAGCAGTACTTC.

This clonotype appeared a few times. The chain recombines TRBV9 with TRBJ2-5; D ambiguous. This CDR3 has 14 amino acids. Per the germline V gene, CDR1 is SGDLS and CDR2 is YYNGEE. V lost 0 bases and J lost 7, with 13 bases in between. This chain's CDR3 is CASSVEASLVTQYF. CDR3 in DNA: TGTGCCAGCAGCGTAGAGGCTAGTCTGGTGACCCAGTACTTC. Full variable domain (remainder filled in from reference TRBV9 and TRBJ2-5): DSGVTQTPKHLITATGQRVTLRCSPRSGDLSVYWYQQSLDQGLQFLIQYYNGEERAKGNILERFSAQQFPDLHSELNLSSLELGDSALYFCASSVEASLVTQYFGPGTRLLVL.

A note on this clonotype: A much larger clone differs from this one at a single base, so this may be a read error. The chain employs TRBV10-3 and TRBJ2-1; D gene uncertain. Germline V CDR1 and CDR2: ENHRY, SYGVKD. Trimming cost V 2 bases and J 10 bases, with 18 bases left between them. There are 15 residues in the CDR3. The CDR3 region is CAISEDKGSLYEQFF. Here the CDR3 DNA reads TGTGCCATCAGTGAGGACAAGGGATCCCTCTACGAGCAGTTCTTC.

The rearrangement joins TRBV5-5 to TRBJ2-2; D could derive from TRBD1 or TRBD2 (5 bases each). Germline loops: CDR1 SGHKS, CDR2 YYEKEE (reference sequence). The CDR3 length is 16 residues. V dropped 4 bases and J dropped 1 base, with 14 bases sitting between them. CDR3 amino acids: CASSRSVGRNTGELFF. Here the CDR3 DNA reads TGTGCCAGCAGCCGATCTGTGGGACGGAACACCGGGGAGCTGTTTTTT. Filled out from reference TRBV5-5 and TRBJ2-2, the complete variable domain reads DAGVTQSPTHLIKTRGQQVTLRCSPISGHKSVSWYQQVLGQGPQFIFQYYEKEERGRGNFPDRFSARQFPNYSSELNVNALLLGDSALYLCASSRSVGRNTGELFFGEGSRLTVL.

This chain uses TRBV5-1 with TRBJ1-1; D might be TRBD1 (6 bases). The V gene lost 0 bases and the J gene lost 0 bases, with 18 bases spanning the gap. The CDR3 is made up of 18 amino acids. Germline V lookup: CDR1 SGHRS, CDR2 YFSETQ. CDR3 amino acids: CASSLGRGWRRMNTEAFF. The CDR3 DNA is TGCGCCAGCAGCTTGGGGAGGGGGTGGAGAAGGATGAACACTGAAGCTTTCTTT.

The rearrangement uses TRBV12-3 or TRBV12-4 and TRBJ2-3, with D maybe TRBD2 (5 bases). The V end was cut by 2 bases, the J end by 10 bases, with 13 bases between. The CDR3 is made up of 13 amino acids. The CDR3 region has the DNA TGTGCCAGCAGTTTATATGGCGGAGCGGCGCAGTATTTT. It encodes CASSLYGGAAQYF.

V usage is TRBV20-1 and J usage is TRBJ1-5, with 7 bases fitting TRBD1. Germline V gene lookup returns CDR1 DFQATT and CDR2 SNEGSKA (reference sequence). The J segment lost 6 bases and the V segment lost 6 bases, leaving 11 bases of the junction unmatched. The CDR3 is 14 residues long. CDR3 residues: CSAHQGEIGQPQHF. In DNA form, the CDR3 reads TGCAGTGCCCATCAGGGGGAGATTGGTCAGCCCCAGCATTTT.

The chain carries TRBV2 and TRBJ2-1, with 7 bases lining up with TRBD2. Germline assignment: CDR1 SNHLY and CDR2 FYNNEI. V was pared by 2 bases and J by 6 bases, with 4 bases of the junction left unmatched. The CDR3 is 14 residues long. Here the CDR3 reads CASSELAEINEQFF. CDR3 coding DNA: TGTGCCAGCAGTGAACTAGCGGAGATCAATGAGCAGTTCTTC.

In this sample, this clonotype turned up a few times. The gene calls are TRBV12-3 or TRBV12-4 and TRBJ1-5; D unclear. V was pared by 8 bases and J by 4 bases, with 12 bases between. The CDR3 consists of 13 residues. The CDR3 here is CASARAGNQPQHF. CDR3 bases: TGTGCCAGCGCCCGGGCGGGGAATCAGCCCCAGCATTTT.

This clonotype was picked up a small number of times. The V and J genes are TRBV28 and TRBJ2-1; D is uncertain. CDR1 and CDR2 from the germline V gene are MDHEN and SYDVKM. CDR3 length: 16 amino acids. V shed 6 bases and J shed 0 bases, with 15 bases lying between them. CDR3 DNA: TGTGCCAGCAGCCCCGCTGACACCTACTCCTACAATGAGCAGTTCTTC. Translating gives CASSPADTYSYNEQFF.